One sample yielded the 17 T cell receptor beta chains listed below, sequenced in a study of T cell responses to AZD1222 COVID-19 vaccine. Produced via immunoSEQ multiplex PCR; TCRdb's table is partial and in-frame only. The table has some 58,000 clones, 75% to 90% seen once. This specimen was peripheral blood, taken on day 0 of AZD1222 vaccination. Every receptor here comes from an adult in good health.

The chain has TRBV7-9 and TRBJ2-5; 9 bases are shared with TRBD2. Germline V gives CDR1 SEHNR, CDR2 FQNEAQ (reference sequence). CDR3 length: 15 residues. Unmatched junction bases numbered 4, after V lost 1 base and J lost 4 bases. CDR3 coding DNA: TGTGCCAGCAGCTTAGGTGCGGGAGGGCCAGAGACCCAGTACTTC. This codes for CASSLGAGGPETQYF. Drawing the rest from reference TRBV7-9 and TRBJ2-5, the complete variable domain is DTGVSQNPRHKITKRGQNVTFRCDPISEHNRLYWYRQTLGQGPEFLTYFQNEAQLEKSRLLSDRFSAERPKGSFSTLEIQRTEQGDSAMYLCASSLGAGGPETQYFGPGTRLLVL.

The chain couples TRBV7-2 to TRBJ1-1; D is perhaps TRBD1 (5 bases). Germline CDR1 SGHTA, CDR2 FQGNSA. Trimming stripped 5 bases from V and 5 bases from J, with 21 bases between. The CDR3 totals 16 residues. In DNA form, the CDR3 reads TGTGCCAGCAGCCCCCTTACAGGCCTGATAGGGACTGAAGCTTTCTTT. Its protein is CASSPLTGLIGTEAFF.

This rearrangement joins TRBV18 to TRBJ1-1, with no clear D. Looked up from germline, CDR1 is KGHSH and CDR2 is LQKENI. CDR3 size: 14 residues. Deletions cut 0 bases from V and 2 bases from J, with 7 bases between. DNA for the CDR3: TGTGCCAGCTCACCACCAGGAAGAAACACTGAAGCTTTCTTT. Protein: CASSPPGRNTEAFF.

CDR3 coding DNA: TGTGCCAGCAGCCCCCGCCGGGGAATTAGCACAGATACGCAGTATTTT. Its translation: CASSPRRGISTDTQYF. This rearrangement joins TRBV7-2 to TRBJ2-3, with TRBD2 as a possible D gene (5 bases). Germline lookup yields CDR1 SGHTA and CDR2 FQGNSA. The V and J ends lost 5 bases and 0 bases respectively, with 15 bases between them. The CDR3 totals 16 residues. Combining the CDR3 with reference TRBV7-2 and TRBJ2-3 gives the whole variable domain GAGVSQSPSNKVTEKGKDVELRCDPISGHTALYWYRQSLGQGLEFLIYFQGNSAPDKSGLPSDRFSAERTGGSVSTLTIQRTQQEDSAVYLCASSPRRGISTDTQYFGPGTRLTVL.

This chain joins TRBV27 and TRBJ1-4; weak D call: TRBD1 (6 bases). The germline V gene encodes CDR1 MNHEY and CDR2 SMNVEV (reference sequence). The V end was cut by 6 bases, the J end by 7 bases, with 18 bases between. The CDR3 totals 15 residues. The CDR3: CASSLGGPRGEKLFF. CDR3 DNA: TGTGCCAGCAGCCTAGGGGGGCCGAGAGGTGAAAAACTGTTTTTT.

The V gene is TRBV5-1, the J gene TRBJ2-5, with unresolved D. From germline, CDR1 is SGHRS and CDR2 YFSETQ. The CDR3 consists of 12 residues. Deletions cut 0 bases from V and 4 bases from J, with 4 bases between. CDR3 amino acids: CASSLAGETQYF. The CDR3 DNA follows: TGCGCCAGCAGCTTGGCCGGAGAGACCCAGTACTTC.

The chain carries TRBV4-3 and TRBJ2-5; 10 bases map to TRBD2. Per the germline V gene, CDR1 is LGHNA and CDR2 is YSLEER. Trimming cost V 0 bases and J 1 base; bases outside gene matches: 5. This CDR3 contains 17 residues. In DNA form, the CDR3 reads TGCGCCAGCAGCCAAGATCGGACTAGCGGACCCCAAGAGACCCAGTACTTC. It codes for CASSQDRTSGPQETQYF.

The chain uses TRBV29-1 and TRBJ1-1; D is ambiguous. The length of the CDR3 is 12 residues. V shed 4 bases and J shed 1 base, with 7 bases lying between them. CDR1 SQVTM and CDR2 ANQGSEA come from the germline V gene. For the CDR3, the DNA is TGCAGCGTTGCCCCAGGGAACACTGAAGCTTTCTTT. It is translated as CSVAPGNTEAFF. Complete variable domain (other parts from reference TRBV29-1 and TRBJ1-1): SAVISQKPSRDICQRGTSLTIQCQVDSQVTMMFWYRQQPGQSLTLIATANQGSEATYESGFVIDKFPISRPNLTFSTLTVSNMSPEDSSIYLCSVAPGNTEAFFGQGTRLTVV.

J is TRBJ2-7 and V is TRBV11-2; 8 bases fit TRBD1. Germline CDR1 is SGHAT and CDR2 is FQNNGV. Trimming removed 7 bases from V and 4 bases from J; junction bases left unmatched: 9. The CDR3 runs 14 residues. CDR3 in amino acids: CASTGQGALYEQYF. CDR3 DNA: TGTGCCAGCACCGGGCAGGGGGCCTTATACGAGCAGTACTTC.

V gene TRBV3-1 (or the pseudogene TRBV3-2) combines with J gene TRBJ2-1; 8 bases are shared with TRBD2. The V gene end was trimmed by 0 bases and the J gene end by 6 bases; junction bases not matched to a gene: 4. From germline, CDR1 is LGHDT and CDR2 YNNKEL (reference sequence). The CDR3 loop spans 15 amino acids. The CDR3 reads CASSQDISGSNEQFF. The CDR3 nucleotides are TGTGCCAGCAGCCAAGATATAAGCGGGAGCAATGAGCAGTTCTTC.

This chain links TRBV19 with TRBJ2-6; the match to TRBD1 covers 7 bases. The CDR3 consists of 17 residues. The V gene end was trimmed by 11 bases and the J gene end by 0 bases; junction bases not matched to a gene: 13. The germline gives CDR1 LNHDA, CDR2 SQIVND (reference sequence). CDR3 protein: CASTETGINSGANVLTF. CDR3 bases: TGTGCCTCAACAGAGACAGGGATTAACTCTGGGGCCAACGTCCTGACTTTC.

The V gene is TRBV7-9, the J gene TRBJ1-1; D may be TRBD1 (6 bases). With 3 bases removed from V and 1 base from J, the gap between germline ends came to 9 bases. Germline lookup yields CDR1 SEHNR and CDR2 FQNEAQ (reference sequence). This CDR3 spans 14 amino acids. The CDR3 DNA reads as TGTGCCAGCAGCTTTCAGGGGAGGAACACTGAAGCTTTCTTT. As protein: CASSFQGRNTEAFF.

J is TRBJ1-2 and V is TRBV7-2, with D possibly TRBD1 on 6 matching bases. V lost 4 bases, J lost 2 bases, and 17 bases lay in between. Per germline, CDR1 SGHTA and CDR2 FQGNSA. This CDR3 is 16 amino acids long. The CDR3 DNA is TGTGCCAGCAGCTCCACCGGGGGGACACCAAACTATGGCTACACCTTC. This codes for CASSSTGGTPNYGYTF.

The DNA of the CDR3 is TGTGCCAGCTCACCACCAAAGTTTCAGGGGAGTGGTGGGAGCACAGATACGCAGTATTTT. Translation gives CASSPPKFQGSGGSTDTQYF. J is TRBJ2-3 and V is TRBV18; D possibly corresponds to TRBD1 (6 bases). Germline CDR1 reads KGHSH; CDR2 reads LQKENI. The CDR3 loop spans 20 amino acids. The V and J ends lost 0 bases and 0 bases respectively, with 22 bases between them.

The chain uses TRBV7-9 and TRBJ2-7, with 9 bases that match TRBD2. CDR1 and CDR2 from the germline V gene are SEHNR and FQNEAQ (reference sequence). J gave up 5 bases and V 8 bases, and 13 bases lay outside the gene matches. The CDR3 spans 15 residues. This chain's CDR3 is CASGSSGRFRNEQYF. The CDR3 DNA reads TGTGCCAGCGGAAGTAGCGGGAGATTCAGGAACGAGCAGTACTTC.

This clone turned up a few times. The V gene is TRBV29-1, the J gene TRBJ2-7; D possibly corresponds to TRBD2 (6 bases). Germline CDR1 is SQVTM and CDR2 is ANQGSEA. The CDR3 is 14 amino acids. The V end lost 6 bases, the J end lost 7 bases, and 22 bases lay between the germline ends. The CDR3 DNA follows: TGCAGCGTACCTGGGGGAGGAGGTACGGGTGAGCAGTACTTC. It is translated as CSVPGGGGTGEQYF.

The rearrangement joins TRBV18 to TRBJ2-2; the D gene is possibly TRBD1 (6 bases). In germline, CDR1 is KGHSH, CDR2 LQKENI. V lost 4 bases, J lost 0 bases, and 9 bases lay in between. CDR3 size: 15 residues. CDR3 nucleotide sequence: TGTGCCAGCTCACTAGGGACAACGAACACCGGGGAGCTGTTTTTT. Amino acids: CASSLGTTNTGELFF.